This T cell receptor (beta chain) was recorded in a study of shared clonotypes between healthy human individuals. The assay was immunoSEQ multiplex PCR, and TCRdb's table has in-frame clones only and misses some. The sample shows hundreds of thousands of clones, approximately 95% of them seen only once. V lost 1 base, J lost 2 bases, and 6 bases lay in between. The CDR3 sequence is 13 residues long. Germline CDR1 MGHRA, CDR2 YSYEKL. CD45RO-negative cells were positively selected for CCR7, leaving out terminally differentiated effector memory CD45RA+ cells. This chain uses TRBV4-1 with TRBJ2-7, with D perhaps TRBD2 (5 bases). The sequence came from a woman younger than 45 in good health. The material sequenced was naive CD8+ T cells sorted from blood. CDR3 in amino acids: CASSQGRAYEQYF. Written as DNA, the CDR3 is TGCGCCAGCAGCCAAGGGCGGGCCTACGAGCAGTACTTC.